Listed below are T cell receptor beta chains from one sample, sequenced in a study of blood T cell repertoires in COVID-19. The assay was immunoSEQ multiplex PCR, and TCRdb's table has in-frame clones only and misses some. The table records over 250,000 clones, 75% to 90% of them present only once. Sequenced sample: peripheral blood. The receptors shown here come from a woman in her forties who had recovered from COVID-19. CDR3s include the opening cysteine and the closing phenylalanine or tryptophan. The D gene is left open where the match is weak. Expanded clones are given a class, and other clones once, few, many or no size at all.

cdr3_aa cdr3_nt j_call d_call clone_size v_call cdr3_length
CASSSSDGGLPLHF TGTGCCAGCAGCTCTAGTGACGGTGGATTACCCCTCCACTTT TRBJ1-6 NA NA TRBV7-9 14
CASSRQGAESTEAFF TGCGCCAGCAGCAGACAGGGGGCGGAGAGCACTGAAGCTTTCTTT TRBJ1-1 TRBD1 NA TRBV5-1 15
CAISEGTSGAAETQYF TGTGCCATCAGTGAGGGGACTAGCGGGGCGGCAGAGACCCAGTACTTC TRBJ2-5 TRBD2 NA TRBV10-3 16
CASSAVAGGGDTQYF TGTGCCAGCAGTGCGGTAGCGGGGGGCGGGGATACGCAGTATTTT TRBJ2-3 TRBD2 NA TRBV5-6 15
CAISERDTTYGETQYF TGTGCCATCAGTGAGAGGGACACGACGTACGGAGAGACCCAGTACTTC TRBJ2-5 NA NA TRBV10-3 16
CASSLGRWAGTTEAFF TGTGCCAGCAGCTTGGGGAGGTGGGCAGGGACCACTGAAGCTTTCTTT TRBJ1-1 NA few TRBV7-9 16
CASSLVPGDNSPLHF TGTGCCAGCAGTTTAGTACCAGGGGATAATTCACCCCTCCACTTT TRBJ1-6 NA NA TRBV6-6 15
CASSLRTSSNEQFF TGTGCCAGCAGCTTGAGGACTAGCAGCAATGAGCAGTTCTTC TRBJ2-1 TRBD2 NA TRBV5-4 14
CASSRTQLQGGEYGYTF TGCGCCAGCAGCCGGACTCAGCTACAGGGGGGAGAGTATGGCTACACCTTC TRBJ1-2 TRBD1 NA TRBV5-1 17
CASSEWVAFGETQYF TGTGCCAGCAGTGAATGGGTAGCGTTCGGGGAGACCCAGTACTTC TRBJ2-5 NA NA TRBV2 15
CASSHLGEGGEQYF TGTGCCAGCAGCCACTTAGGAGAGGGTGGGGAGCAGTACTTC TRBJ2-7 NA NA TRBV3-1/TRBV3-2 14
CASGSYQGGGNQPQHF TGTGCCAGCGGCTCATACCAAGGGGGCGGAAATCAGCCCCAGCATTTT TRBJ1-5 TRBD1 NA TRBV27 16
CASSTGQDNSWDTEAFF TGTGCCAGCAGCACGGGACAGGACAACAGTTGGGACACTGAAGCTTTCTTT TRBJ1-1 TRBD1 NA TRBV7-9 17
CASSLRSGGHTSYNEQFF TGTGCCAGCAGCTTGCGTAGCGGGGGGCACACTTCCTACAATGAGCAGTTCTTC TRBJ2-1 TRBD2 NA TRBV5-4 18
CASSPMEGIYVIGYTF TGTGCCAGCTCACCCATGGAGGGAATATACGTTATAGGCTACACCTTC TRBJ1-2 NA NA TRBV18 16
CASSPAGQSTDTQYF TGCGCCAGCAGCCCCGCCGGACAAAGCACAGATACGCAGTATTTT TRBJ2-3 NA NA TRBV5-1 15